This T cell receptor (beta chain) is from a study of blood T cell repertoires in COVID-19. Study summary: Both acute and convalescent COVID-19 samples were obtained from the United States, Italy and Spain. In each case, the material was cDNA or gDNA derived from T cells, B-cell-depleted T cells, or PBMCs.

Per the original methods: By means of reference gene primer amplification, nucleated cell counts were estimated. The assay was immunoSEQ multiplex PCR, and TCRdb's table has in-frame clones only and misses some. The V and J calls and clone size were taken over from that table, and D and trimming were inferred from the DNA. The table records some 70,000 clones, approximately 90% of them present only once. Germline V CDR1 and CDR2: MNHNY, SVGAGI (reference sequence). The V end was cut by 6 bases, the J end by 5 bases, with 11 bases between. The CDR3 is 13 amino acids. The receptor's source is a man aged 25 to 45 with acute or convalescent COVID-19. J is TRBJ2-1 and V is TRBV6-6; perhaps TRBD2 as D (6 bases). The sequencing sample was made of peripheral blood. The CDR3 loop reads CASRSGGDNEQFF. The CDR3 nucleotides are TGTGCCAGCAGGTCTGGAGGGGACAATGAGCAGTTCTTC.